This TCR beta chain was captured by sequencing in a study of blood T cell repertoires in COVID-19. Study information: COVID-19 samples from acute and convalescent phases originated in the United States, Italy and Spain.

Study processing details: Amplification of reference gene primers was used by the study to estimate nucleated cell counts. Method: immunoSEQ multiplex PCR; TCRdb's copy keeps in-frame clones and lacks some. The V and J calls and the clone size are those of that table, but D and trimming were determined from the DNA. This sample has approximately 50,000 clones, with around 80% found just once. This clone was picked up a small number of times. Germline assignment: CDR1 SGHAT and CDR2 FQDESV (reference sequence). Trimming cost V 1 base and J 9 bases, with 13 bases left between them. The CDR3 spans 13 residues.

This chain connects TRBV11-1 to TRBJ2-7; D is possibly TRBD1 (5 bases). The TCR originated in a man between 65 and 85 years old with acute or convalescent COVID-19. Sequencing was done on a sample of peripheral blood. The CDR3 region has the DNA TGTGCCAGCAGCTTAGGGGGCCCGAGTCGGCAGTACTTC. Encoded protein: CASSLGGPSRQYF.